This T cell receptor beta chain emerged from a study of identical twins. Notes on the study in general: Not following the same donors, the study drew its conclusions from cross-sectional statistical analysis.

J lost 0 bases, V lost 4 bases, and 11 bases had no gene match. There are 18 residues in the CDR3. Germline V gene data show CDR1 as SGHAT and CDR2 as FQNNGV. This clonotype occurred a few times. Its antigen is still unknown. TCRdb re-called the 5' RACE reads through MiXCR, storing one row per CDR3 protein. The table shows roughly 350,000 distinct CDR3 sequences, with roughly 9% occurring only once. The sequence came from a woman aged 45 to 65 in good health. The gene calls are TRBV11-2 and TRBJ2-1; 8 bases map to TRBD2. The specimen sequenced was naive T cells sorted from blood. Here the CDR3 reads CASSSRSGSLTSYNEQFF. In nucleotides, the CDR3 is TGTGCCAGCAGCTCCAGGAGCGGGAGCCTCACCTCCTACAATGAGCAGTTCTTC.